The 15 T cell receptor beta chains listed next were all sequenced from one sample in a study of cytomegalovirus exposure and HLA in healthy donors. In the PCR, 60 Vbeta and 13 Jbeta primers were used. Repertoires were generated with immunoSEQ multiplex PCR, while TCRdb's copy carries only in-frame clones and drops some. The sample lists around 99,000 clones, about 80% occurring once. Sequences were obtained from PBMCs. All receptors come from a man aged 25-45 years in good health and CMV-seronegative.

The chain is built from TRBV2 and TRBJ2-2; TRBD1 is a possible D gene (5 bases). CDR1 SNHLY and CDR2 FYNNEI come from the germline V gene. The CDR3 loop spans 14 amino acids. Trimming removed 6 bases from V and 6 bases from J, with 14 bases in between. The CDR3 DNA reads TGTGCCAGCAGCCCGCTCCAGGGTCCCGGGGAGCTGTTTTTT. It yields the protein CASSPLQGPGELFF.

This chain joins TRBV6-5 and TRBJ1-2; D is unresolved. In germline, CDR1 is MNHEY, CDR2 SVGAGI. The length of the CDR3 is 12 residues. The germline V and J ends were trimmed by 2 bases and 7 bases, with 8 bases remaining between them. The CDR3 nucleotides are TGTGCCAGCAGTTACCCGGGAGGTGGCTACACCTTC. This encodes CASSYPGGGYTF.

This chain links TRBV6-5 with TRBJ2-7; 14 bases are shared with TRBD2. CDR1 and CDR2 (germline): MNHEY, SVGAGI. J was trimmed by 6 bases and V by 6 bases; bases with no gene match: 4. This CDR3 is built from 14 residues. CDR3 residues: CASSPGLAGAEQYF. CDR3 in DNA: TGTGCCAGCAGCCCGGGACTAGCGGGAGCCGAGCAGTACTTC.

CDR3 sequence (DNA): TGTGCCAGCCGTACTAGTGCTTGGCAGTTCTTC. Its protein is CASRTSAWQFF. The chain employs TRBV25-1 and TRBJ2-1; D might be TRBD2 (5 bases). CDR3 length equals 11 residues. Germline V gives CDR1 MGHDK, CDR2 SYGVNS. Trimming removed 8 bases at V and 12 bases at J, with 14 bases between.

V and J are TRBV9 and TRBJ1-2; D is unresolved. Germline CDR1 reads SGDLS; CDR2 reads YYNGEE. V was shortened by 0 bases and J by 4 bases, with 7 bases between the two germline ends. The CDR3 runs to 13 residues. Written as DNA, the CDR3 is TGTGCCAGCAGCGTAGGAGGGTCCTATGGCTACACCTTC. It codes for CASSVGGSYGYTF.

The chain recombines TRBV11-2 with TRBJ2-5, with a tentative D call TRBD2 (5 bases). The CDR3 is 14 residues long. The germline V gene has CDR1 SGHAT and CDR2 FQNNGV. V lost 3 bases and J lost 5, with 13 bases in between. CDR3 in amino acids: CASSLAFGEETQYF. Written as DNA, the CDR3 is TGTGCCAGCAGCTTGGCGTTCGGGGAGGAGACCCAGTACTTC.

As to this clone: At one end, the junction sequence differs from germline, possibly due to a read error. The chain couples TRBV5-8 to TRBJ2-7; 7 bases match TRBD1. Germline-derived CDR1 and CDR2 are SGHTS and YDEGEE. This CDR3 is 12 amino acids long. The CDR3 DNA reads TGTGCCAGCAGCTTGCGGTGGGACAGTTCCCTCTTC. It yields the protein CASSLRWDSSLF.

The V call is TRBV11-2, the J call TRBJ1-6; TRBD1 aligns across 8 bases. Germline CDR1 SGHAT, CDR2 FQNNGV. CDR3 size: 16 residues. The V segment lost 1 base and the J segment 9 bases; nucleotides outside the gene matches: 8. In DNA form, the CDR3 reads TGTGCCAGCAGCTTAGGGGGTCAGGGGGCCAGTTCACCCCTCCACTTT. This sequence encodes CASSLGGQGASSPLHF.

The CDR3 bases are TGTGCCAGACAGGGTTCGTTGGAGACCCAGTACTTC. Translated, it gives CARQGSLETQYF. This chain joins TRBV6-4 and TRBJ2-5, with D maybe TRBD1 (6 bases). This CDR3 contains 12 residues. V lost 9 bases, J lost 5 bases, and 13 bases lay in between. Germline-derived CDR1 and CDR2 are MRHNA and SNTAGT.

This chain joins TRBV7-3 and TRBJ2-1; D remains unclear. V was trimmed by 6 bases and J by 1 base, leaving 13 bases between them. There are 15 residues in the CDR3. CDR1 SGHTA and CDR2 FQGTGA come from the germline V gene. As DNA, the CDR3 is TGTGCCAGCAGTAAACCGAGCGAATCCTACAATGAGCAGTTCTTC. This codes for CASSKPSESYNEQFF. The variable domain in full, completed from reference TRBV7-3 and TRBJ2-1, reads GAGVSQTPSNKVTEKGKYVELRCDPISGHTALYWYRQSLGQGPEFLIYFQGTGAADDSGLPNDRFFAVRPEGSVSTLKIQRTERGDSAVYLCASSKPSESYNEQFFGPGTRLTVL.

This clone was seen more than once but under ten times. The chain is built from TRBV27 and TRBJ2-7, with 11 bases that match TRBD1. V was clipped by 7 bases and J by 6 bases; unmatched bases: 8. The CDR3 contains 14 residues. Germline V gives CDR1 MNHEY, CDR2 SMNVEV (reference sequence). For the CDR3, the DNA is TGTGCCAGCATCCAGAGGACAGGGGGCGGCGAGCAGTACTTC. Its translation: CASIQRTGGGEQYF.

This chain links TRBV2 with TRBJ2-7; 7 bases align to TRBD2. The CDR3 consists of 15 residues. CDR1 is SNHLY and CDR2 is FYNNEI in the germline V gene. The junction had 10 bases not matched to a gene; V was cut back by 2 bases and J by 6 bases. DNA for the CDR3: TGTGCCAGCAGTGAATGGGGGAGGGCGGCGGCCGAGCAGTACTTC. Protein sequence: CASSEWGRAAAEQYF.

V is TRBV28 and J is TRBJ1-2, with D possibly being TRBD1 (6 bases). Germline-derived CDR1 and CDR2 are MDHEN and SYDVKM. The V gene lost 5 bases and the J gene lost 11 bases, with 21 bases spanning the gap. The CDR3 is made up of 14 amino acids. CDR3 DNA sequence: TGTGCCAGCAGTCCTATCCGGGACACCCAGAGGTACACCTTC. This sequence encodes CASSPIRDTQRYTF.

CDR3 coding DNA: TGTGCCAGCAGTGAAGAGGCAGGGGGTCGAGAAGCTTTCTTT. Translation gives CASSEEAGGREAFF. The chain has TRBV6-1 and TRBJ1-1; 7 positions match TRBD1. The CDR3 length is 14 residues. V was pared by 1 base and J by 8 bases, with 7 bases of the junction left unmatched. The germline V gene has CDR1 MNHNS and CDR2 SASEGT.

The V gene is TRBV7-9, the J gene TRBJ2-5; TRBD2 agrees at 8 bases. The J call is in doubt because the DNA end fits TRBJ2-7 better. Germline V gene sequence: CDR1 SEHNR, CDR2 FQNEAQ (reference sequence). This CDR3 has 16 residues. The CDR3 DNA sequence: TGTGCCAGCAGCTTGTATCCGGGAGGGCCTTCGTACGAGCAGTACTTC. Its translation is CASSLYPGGPSYEQYF.